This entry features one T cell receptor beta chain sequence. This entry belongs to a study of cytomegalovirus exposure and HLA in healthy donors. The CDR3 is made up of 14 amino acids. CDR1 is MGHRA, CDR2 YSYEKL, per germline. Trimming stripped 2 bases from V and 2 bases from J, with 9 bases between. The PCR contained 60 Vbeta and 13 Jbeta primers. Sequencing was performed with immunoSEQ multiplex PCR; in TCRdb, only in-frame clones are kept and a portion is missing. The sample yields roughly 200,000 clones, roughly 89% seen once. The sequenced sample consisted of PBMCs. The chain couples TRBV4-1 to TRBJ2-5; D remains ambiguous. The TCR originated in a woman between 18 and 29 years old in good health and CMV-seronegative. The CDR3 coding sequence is TGCGCCAGCAGCCAACGACTTGTACAAGAGACCCAGTACTTC. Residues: CASSQRLVQETQYF.